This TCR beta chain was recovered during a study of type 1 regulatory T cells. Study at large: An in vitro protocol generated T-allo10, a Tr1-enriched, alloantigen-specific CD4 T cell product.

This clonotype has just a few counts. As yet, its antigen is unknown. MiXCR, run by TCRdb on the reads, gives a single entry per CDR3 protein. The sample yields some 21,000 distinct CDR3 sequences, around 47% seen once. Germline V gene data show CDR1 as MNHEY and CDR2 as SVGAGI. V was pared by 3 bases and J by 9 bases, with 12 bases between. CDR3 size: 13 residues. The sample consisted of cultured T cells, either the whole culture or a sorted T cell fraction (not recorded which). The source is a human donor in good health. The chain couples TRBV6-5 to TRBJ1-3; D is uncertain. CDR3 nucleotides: TGTGCCAGCAGTTATACGCGCGGGAGCACCATATATTTT. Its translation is CASSYTRGSTIYF.